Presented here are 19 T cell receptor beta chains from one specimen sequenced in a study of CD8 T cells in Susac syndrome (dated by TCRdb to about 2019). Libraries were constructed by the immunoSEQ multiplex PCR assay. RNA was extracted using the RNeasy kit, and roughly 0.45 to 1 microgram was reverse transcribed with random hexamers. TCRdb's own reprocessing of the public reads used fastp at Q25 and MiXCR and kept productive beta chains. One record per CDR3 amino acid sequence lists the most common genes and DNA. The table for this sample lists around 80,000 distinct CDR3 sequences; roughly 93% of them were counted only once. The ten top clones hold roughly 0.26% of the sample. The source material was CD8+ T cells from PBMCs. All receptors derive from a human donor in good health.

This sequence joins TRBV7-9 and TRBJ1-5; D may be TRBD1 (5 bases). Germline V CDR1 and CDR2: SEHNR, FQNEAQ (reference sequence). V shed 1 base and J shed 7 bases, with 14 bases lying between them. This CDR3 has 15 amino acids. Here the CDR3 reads CASSLEGAGTQPQHF. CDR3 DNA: TGTGCCAGCAGCTTAGAAGGAGCAGGGACCCAGCCCCAGCATTTT.

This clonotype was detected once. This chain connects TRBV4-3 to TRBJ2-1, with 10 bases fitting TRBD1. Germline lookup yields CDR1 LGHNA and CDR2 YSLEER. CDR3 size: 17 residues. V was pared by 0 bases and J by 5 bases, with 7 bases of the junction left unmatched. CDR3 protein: CASSQDPGTGANNEQFF. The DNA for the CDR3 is TGCGCCAGCAGCCAAGATCCGGGGACAGGGGCGAACAATGAGCAGTTCTTC.

The CDR3 spells CAWSLRNEQFF. As DNA, the CDR3 is TGTGCCTGGAGTCTCAGGAATGAGCAGTTCTTC. The chain combines TRBV30 with TRBJ2-1; D is undetermined. There are 11 residues in the CDR3. Germline V gene lookup returns CDR1 GTSNPN and CDR2 SVGIG (reference sequence). The V end lost 2 bases, the J end lost 7 bases, and 6 bases lay between the germline ends. The full variable domain, in which reference TRBV30 and TRBJ2-1 provide the parts outside the CDR3, is SQTIHQWPATLVQPVGSPLSLECTVEGTSNPNLYWYRQAAGRGLQLLFYSVGIGQISSEVPQNLSASRPQDRQFILSSKKLLLSDSGFYLCAWSLRNEQFFGPGTRLTVL.

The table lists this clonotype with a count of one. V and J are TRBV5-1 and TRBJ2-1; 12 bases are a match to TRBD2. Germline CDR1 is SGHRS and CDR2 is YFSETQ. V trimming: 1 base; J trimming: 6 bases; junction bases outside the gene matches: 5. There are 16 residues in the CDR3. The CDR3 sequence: CASSLYTSGRSNEQFF. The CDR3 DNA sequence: TGCGCCAGCAGCTTGTACACTAGCGGGAGGTCCAATGAGCAGTTCTTC.

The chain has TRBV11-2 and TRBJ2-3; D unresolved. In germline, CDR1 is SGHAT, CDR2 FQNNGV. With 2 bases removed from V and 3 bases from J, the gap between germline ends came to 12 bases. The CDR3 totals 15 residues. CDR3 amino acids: CASSLTAGRTDTQYF. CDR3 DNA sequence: TGTGCCAGCAGCTTAACGGCAGGAAGAACAGATACGCAGTATTTT.

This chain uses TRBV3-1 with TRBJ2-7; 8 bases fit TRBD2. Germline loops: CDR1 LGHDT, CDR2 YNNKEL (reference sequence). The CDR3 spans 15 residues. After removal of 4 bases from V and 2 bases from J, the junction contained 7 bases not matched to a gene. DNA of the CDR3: TGTGCCAGCAGCCCGGGACTAGAAGTCCCCTACGAGCAGTACGTC. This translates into CASSPGLEVPYEQYV.

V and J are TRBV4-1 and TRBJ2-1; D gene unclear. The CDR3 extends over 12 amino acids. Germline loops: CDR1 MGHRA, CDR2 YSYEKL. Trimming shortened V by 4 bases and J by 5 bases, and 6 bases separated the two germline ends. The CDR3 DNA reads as TGCGCCAGCAGCCCCCCAAACAATGAGCAGTTCTTC. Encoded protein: CASSPPNNEQFF.

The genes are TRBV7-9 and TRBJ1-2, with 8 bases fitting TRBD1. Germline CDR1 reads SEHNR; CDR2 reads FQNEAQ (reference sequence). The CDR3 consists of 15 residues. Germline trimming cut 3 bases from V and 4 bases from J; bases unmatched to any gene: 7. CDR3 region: CASSFRDRSSYGYTF. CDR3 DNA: TGTGCCAGCAGCTTCCGGGACAGGAGCTCCTATGGCTACACCTTC.

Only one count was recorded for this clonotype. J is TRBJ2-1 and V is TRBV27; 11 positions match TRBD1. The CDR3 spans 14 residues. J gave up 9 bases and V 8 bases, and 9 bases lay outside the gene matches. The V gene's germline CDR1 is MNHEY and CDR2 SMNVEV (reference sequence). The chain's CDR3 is CASHRGTGGSEQFF. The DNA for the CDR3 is TGTGCCAGCCACCGAGGGACAGGGGGTTCTGAGCAGTTCTTC.

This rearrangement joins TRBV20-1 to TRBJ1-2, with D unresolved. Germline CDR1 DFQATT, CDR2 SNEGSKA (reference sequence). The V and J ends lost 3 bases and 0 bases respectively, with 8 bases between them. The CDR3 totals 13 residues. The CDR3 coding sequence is TGCAGTGCTAGTGAGGCAACTAACTATGGCTACACCTTC. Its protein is CSASEATNYGYTF.

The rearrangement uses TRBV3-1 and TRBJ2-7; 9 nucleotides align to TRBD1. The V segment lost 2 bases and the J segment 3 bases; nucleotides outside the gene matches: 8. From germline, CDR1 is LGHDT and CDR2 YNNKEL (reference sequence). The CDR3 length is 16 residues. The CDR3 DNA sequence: TGTGCCAGCAGCCAATCATGGACAGGGGAGAACTACGAGCAGTACTTC. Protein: CASSQSWTGENYEQYF.

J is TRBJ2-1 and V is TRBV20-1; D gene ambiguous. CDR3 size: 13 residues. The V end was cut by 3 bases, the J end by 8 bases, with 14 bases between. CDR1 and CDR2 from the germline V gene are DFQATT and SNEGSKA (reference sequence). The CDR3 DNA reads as TGCAGTGCTAGGGCCGGCGAAAGCGATGAGCAGTTCTTC. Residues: CSARAGESDEQFF.

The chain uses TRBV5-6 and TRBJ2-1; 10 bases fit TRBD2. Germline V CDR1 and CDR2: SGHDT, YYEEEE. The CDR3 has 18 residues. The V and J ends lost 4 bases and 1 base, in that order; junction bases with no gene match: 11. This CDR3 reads CASSHTSGMLSSYNEQFF. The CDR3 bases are TGTGCCAGCAGCCATACTAGCGGGATGTTGTCGTCCTACAATGAGCAGTTCTTC.

The CDR3 DNA sequence: TGCAGTGCTAGTCGTCCCGGGACTAGCGGGAAAAACATTCAGTACTTC. Its translation is CSASRPGTSGKNIQYF. This chain joins TRBV20-1 and TRBJ2-4; 12 bases line up with TRBD2. Germline CDR1 DFQATT, CDR2 SNEGSKA (reference sequence). The CDR3 extends over 16 amino acids. Losses at the gene ends were 3 bases for V and 4 bases for J; bases not matched to a gene: 7.

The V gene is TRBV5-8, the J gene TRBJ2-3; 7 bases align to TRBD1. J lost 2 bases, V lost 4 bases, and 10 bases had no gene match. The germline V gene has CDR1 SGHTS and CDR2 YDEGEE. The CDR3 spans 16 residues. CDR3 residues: CASSPIRDRLTDTQYF. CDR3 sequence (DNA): TGTGCCAGCAGCCCGATCCGGGACAGACTCACAGATACGCAGTATTTT.

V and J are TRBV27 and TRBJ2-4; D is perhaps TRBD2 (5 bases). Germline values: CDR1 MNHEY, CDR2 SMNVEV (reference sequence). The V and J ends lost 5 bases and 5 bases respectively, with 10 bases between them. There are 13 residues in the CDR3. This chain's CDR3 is CASSPFGENIQYF. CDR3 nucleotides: TGTGCCAGCAGTCCCTTCGGGGAAAACATTCAGTACTTC.

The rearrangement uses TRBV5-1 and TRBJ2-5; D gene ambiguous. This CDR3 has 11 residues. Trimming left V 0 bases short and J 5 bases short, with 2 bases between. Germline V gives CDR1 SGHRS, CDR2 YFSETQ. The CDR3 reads CASSLDETQYF. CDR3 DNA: TGCGCCAGCAGCTTGGATGAGACCCAGTACTTC. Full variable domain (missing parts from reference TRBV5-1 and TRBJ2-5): KAGVTQTPRYLIKTRGQQVTLSCSPISGHRSVSWYQQTPGQGLQFLFEYFSETQRNKGNFPGRFSGRQFSNSRSEMNVSTLELGDSALYLCASSLDETQYFGPGTRLLVL.

This CDR3 reads CASSTGTSGRELFF. In DNA, the CDR3 is TGTGCCAGCAGCACAGGGACTAGCGGCCGGGAGCTGTTTTTT. The chain employs TRBV13 and TRBJ2-2, with 11 nucleotides matching TRBD2. Germline CDR1 and CDR2: PRHDT and FYEKMQ (reference sequence). The CDR3 is 14 residues long. The trim removed 5 bases at V and 9 bases at J, leaving 5 bases unmatched.

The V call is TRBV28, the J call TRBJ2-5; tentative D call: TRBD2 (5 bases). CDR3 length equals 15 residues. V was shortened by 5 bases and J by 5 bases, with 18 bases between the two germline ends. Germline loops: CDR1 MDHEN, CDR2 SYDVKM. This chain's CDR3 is CASSPTRLGKETQYF. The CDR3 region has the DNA TGTGCCAGCAGTCCCACTAGGCTCGGGAAGGAGACCCAGTACTTC.